The 7 T cell receptor beta chains in this list originate from one sample, sequenced in a study of T cell repertoires in cytomegalovirus infection. From the reads, TCRdb called clonotypes with MiXCR, one entry per CDR3 protein. The table shows roughly 640,000 distinct CDR3 sequences, with approximately 24% occurring only once. The material sequenced was CD8+ T cells from PBMCs. The receptors shown here come from a human donor in good health (CMV status not recorded). Some clones in this sample may be carry-over from other donors' samples.

There are a few counts of this clonotype. V gene TRBV4-1 combines with J gene TRBJ2-1; 9 bases align to TRBD2. Trimming at V came to 6 bases and at J to 4 bases, leaving 13 bases not matched to a gene. CDR1 is MGHRA, CDR2 YSYEKL, per germline. This CDR3 has 17 amino acids. CDR3: CASRSIAGGPSYNEQFF. CDR3 in DNA: TGCGCCAGCAGATCGATCGCGGGGGGGCCCTCATACAATGAGCAGTTCTTC.

V and J are TRBV19 and TRBJ1-5; D is perhaps TRBD1 (6 bases). The CDR3 extends over 14 amino acids. Trimming cost V 7 bases and J 3 bases, with 13 bases left between them. CDR1 is LNHDA and CDR2 is SQIVND in the germline V gene (reference sequence). The CDR3 sequence is CASNPQGYNQPQHF. The CDR3 nucleotides read TGTGCCAGTAATCCACAGGGATACAATCAGCCCCAGCATTTT.

This clonotype appeared a few times. This chain uses TRBV20-1 with TRBJ1-2; weak D call: TRBD1 (6 bases). The CDR3 runs 15 residues. Germline assignment: CDR1 DFQATT and CDR2 SNEGSKA (reference sequence). Trimming stripped 0 bases from V and 0 bases from J, with 11 bases between. CDR3 sequence reads: CSAREPRGPNYGYTF. For the CDR3, the DNA is TGCAGTGCTAGAGAGCCCAGGGGTCCTAACTATGGCTACACCTTC.

This clonotype was seen many times. The chain joins TRBV10-3 to TRBJ2-1; 7 bases are shared with TRBD2. CDR3 length: 11 amino acids. Germline V CDR1 and CDR2: ENHRY, SYGVKD. The V and J ends lost 10 bases and 9 bases, in that order; junction bases with no gene match: 6. CDR3 protein: CATTTSIEQFF. CDR3 nucleotide sequence: TGTGCCACCACGACTAGCATTGAGCAGTTCTTC.

The chain recombines TRBV2 with TRBJ2-5, with unresolved D. The germline gives CDR1 SNHLY, CDR2 FYNNEI. The CDR3 sequence is 15 residues long. Trimming removed 4 bases from V and 2 bases from J, with 14 bases in between. The CDR3 DNA follows: TGTGCCAGCAGTGTTATCGGCAGGCAACAAGAGACCCAGTACTTC. It codes for CASSVIGRQQETQYF.

This clonotype was recorded at least ten times. The gene calls are TRBV12-3 or TRBV12-4 and TRBJ2-2, with 8 nucleotides matching TRBD2. V dropped 5 bases and J dropped 1; count of bases not matched to a gene: 6. CDR3 length: 16 amino acids. The CDR3 region has the DNA TGTGCCAGCAGTCGGGAGGGGCCGGAGAACACCGGGGAGCTGTTTTTT. The encoded protein is CASSREGPENTGELFF.

This clonotype was seen ten or more times. The chain carries TRBV7-8 and TRBJ1-4; 9 bases are shared with TRBD1. Unmatched junction bases numbered 19, after V lost 5 bases and J lost 3 bases. Germline-derived CDR1 and CDR2 are SGHVS and FQNEAQ. There are 20 residues in the CDR3. DNA for the CDR3: TGTGCCAGCAGCCCACGAAGTAGCTCAGACAGGGGGAGGGCTAATGAAAAACTGTTTTTT. Residues: CASSPRSSSDRGRANEKLFF. Full variable domain (missing parts from reference TRBV7-8 and TRBJ1-4): GAGVSQSPRYKVAKRGQDVALRCDPISGHVSLFWYQQALGQGPEFLTYFQNEAQLDKSGLPSDRFFAERPEGSVSTLKIQRTQQEDSAVYLCASSPRSSSDRGRANEKLFFGSGTQLSVL.